The entry below describes one T cell receptor beta chain. Its antigen is unidentified. The data stem from a study of OX40 agonist ivuxolimab in advanced cancers. Background on the study: Those enrolled were 82.7% male, with a mean age of around 58 years and ages from about 20 to 85. Earlier treatment with anti-PD-1, anti-PD-L1 or anti-CTLA-4 was permitted, and 30% to 40% had received some.

Trimming stripped 5 bases from V and 4 bases from J, with 12 bases between. Germline CDR1 reads WSHSY; CDR2 reads SAAADI. The CDR3 totals 14 residues. Assay used: immunoSEQ multiplex PCR; TCRdb lists only in-frame clones, some missing. The sample contains 44,000 or so clones, 88% of which appear only once. Points from the study as a whole: Antigen specificity was not determined for the expanded peripheral T cells. Low clonal expansion, among the lowest seen, marked partial responders at 0.1-3.0 mg/kg.

The chain is built from TRBV10-2 and TRBJ2-1, with D perhaps matching TRBD2 (5 bases). The starting material was CD4+ or CD8+ T cells sorted from blood, obtained in a trial of the OX40 agonist ivuxolimab. The clonotype was recovered from an adult with an advanced solid tumor such as melanoma, head and neck, liver or kidney cancer. CDR3 residues: CASSSTPGYNEQFF. The CDR3 bases are TGCGCCAGCAGTTCAACCCCGGGATACAATGAGCAGTTCTTC.